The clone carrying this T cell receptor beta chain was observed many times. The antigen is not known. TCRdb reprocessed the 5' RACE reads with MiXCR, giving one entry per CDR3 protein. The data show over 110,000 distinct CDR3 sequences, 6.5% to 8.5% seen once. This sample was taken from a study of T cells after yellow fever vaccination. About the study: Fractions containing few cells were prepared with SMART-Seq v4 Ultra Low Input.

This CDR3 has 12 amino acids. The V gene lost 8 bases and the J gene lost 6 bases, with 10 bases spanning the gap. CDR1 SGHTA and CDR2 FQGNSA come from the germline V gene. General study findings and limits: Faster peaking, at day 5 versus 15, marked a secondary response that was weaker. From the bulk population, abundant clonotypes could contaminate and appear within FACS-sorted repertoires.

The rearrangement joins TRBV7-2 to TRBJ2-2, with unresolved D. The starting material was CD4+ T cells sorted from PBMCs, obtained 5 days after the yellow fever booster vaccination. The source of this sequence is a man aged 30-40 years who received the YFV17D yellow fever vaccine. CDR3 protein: CASVLVSGELFF. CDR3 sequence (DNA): TGTGCCAGCGTCTTGGTCTCCGGGGAGCTGTTTTTT. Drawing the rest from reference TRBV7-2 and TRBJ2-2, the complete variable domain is GAGVSQSPSNKVTEKGKDVELRCDPISGHTALYWYRQSLGQGLEFLIYFQGNSAPDKSGLPSDRFSAERTGGSVSTLTIQRTQQEDSAVYLCASVLVSGELFFGEGSRLTVL.